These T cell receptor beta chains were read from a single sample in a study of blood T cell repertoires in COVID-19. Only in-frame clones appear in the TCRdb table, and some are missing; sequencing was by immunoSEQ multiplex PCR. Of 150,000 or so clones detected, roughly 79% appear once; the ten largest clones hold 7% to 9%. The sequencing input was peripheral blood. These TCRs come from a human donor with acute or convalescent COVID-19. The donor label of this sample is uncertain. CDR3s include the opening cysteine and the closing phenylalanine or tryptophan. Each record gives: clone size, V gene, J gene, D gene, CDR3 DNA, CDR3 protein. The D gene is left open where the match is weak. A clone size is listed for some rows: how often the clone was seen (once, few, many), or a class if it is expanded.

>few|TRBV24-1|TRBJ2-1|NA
TGTGCCACCAGTGGAGATAGCTACAATGAGCAGTTCTTC
CATSGDSYNEQFF
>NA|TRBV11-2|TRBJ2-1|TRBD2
TGTGCCAGCAGCCGTGGACTAGCGGGGGGCCCAGGGATCTTC
CASSRGLAGGPGIF
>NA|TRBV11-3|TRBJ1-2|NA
TGTGCCAGCAACTCAGAAGGGGGACCAGAGGGGTATGGCTACACCTTC
CASNSEGGPEGYGYTF
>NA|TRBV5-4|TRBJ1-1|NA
TGTGCCAGCAGCGTCGGACTCAACACTGAAGCTTTCTTT
CASSVGLNTEAFF
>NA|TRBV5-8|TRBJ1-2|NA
TGTGCCAGCACTCTGCTGACGGGGGATGGCTACACCTTC
CASTLLTGDGYTF
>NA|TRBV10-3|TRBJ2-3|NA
TGTGCCATCAGTGAGGACGGGGCGGGGAGAACAGATACGCAGTATTTT
CAISEDGAGRTDTQYF
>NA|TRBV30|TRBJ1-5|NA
TGTGCCTGGGGAGGCGGGGGAAATCAGCCCCAGCATTTT
CAWGGGGNQPQHF
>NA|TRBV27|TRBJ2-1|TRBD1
TGTGCCAGCAGGAGTTCTTCCAGGGGGTTGGGGCTCTACAATGAGCAGTTCTTC
CASRSSSRGLGLYNEQFF
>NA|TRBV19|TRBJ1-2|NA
TGTGCCACCTCGTTTAAGACAGCTAACTATGGCTACACCTTC
CATSFKTANYGYTF
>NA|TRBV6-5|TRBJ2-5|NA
TGTGCCAGCCGCCGGGGGGAGACCCAGTACTTC
CASRRGETQYF
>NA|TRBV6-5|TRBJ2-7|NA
TGTGCCAGCACCTTTGCCTACGAGCAGTACTTC
CASTFAYEQYF
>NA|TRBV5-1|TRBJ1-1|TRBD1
TGCGCCAGCAGCACAGGGGGAACTGAAGCTTTCTTT
CASSTGGTEAFF
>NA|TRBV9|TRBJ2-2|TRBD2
TGTGCCAGCAGCGTACGGGGGGACACCGGGGAGCTGTTTTTT
CASSVRGDTGELFF
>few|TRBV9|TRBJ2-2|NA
TGTGCCAGCAGCCCAGAGGGACATATAGGTTCCGGGGAGCTGTTTTTT
CASSPEGHIGSGELFF
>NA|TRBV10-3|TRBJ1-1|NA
TGTGCCATCAGTGAGGTGTTCAGGGGCGGGAACACTGAAGCTTTCTTT
CAISEVFRGGNTEAFF
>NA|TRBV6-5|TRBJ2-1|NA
TGTGCCAGCAGTTACTCGAGGGCGGGCAATGAGCAGTTCTTC
CASSYSRAGNEQFF
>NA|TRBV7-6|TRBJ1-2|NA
TGTGCCAGCAGCCCGGGATTTATCTATGGCTACACCTTC
CASSPGFIYGYTF
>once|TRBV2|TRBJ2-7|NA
TGTGCCAGCAGTGGGCAGACAGGCTTCTCCTACGAGCAGTACTTC
CASSGQTGFSYEQYF
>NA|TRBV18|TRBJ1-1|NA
TGTGCCAGCTCACCTGTGGACAACCGGAACACTGAAGCTTTCTTT
CASSPVDNRNTEAFF
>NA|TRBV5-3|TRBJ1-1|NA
TGTGCCAGAAGCGGGCCGTGGGCAGCGGGACCTGAAGCTTTCTTT
CARSGPWAAGPEAFF
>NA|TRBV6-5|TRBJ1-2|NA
TGTGCCAGCAACGATAAGGGGCCTCACGCCCGTGGCTACACCTTC
CASNDKGPHARGYTF
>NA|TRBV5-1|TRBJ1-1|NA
TGCGCCAGCAGCTTGGGCAGGGCGGACACTGAAGCTTTCTTT
CASSLGRADTEAFF
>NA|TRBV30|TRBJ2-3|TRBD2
TGTGCCTGTGGCGGGGAGGGGAGGACAGATACGCAGTATTTT
CACGGEGRTDTQYF
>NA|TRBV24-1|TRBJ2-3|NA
TGTGCCACCAGTGATTTCATTCAGGGGAGCACAGATACGCAGTATTTT
CATSDFIQGSTDTQYF
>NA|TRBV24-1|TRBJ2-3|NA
TGTGCCACCAGTGAATCAGGGGTCCCAGATACGCAGTATTTT
CATSESGVPDTQYF
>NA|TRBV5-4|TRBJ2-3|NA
TGTGCCAGCAGCCTACAAGGCGGGGGCACAGATACGCAGTATTTT
CASSLQGGGTDTQYF
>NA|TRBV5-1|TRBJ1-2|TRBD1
TGCGCCAGCAGCTTACAGGGGGCAAACTATGGCTACACCTTC
CASSLQGANYGYTF
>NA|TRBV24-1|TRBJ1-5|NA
TGTGCCACCAGTGCCTTCAGGGATCAGCCCCAGCATTTT
CATSAFRDQPQHF
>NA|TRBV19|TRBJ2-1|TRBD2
TGTGCCACCGGACTAGCGGGGGTGCTCTCCTACAATGAGCAGTTCTTC
CATGLAGVLSYNEQFF
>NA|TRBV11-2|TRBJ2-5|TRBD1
TGTGCCAGCAGCCCAGGGGGCGGGGAGACCCAGTACTTC
CASSPGGGETQYF
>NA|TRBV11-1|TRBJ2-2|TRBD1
TGTGCCAGCAGCCACCAGGGGGTTTACGGGGAGCTGTTTTTT
CASSHQGVYGELFF